This T cell receptor (beta chain) was captured in a study of blood T cell repertoires in COVID-19. Study at large: COVID-19 samples from acute and convalescent phases originated in the United States, Italy and Spain. PBMCs, B-cell-depleted T cells, or T cells provided the cDNA or gDNA that made up the material.

This clone was seen a single time. The V and J ends lost 3 bases and 3 bases respectively, with 11 bases between them. Germline loops: CDR1 SQVTM, CDR2 ANQGSEA. CDR3 length: 13 residues. In the authors' methods: Reference gene primer amplification gave estimated nucleated cell counts. Some clones are missing from TCRdb's copy, which holds only in-frame ones; the method was immunoSEQ multiplex PCR. Clone size and the V and J calls come from that table; the DNA yielded D and trimming. Of some 280,000 clones detected, around nine tenths appear once; the ten largest clones hold approximately 12%. The receptor was isolated from a woman aged 55-69 years with acute or convalescent COVID-19. The specimen was peripheral blood. This chain uses TRBV29-1 with TRBJ1-2, with D perhaps TRBD1 (5 bases). CDR3 residues: CSVEEGTYYGYTF. CDR3 in DNA: TGCAGCGTTGAGGAGGGGACGTACTATGGCTACACCTTC. Filled out from reference TRBV29-1 and TRBJ1-2, the complete variable domain reads SAVISQKPSRDICQRGTSLTIQCQVDSQVTMMFWYRQQPGQSLTLIATANQGSEATYESGFVIDKFPISRPNLTFSTLTVSNMSPEDSSIYLCSVEEGTYYGYTFGSGTRLTVV.